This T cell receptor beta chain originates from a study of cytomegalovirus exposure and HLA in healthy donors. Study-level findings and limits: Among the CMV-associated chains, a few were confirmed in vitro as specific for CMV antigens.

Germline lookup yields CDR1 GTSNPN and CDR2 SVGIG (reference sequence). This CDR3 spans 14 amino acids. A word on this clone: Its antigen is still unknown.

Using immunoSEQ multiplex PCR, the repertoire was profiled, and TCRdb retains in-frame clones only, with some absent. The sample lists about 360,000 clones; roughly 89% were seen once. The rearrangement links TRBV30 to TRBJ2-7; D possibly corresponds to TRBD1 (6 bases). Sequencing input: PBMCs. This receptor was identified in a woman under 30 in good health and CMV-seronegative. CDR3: CSSETGTETYEQYF. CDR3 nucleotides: TGTTCCTCTGAAACAGGGACCGAAACCTACGAGCAGTACTTC.